The 20 T cell receptor beta chains listed next were all sequenced from one sample in a study of memory CD4+ T cells and cytomegalovirus serostatus. Single viable CD3+CD4+CD8-CD45RO+ cells were sorted as the memory CD4+ T cells. Method: immunoSEQ multiplex PCR; TCRdb's copy keeps in-frame clones and lacks some. The sample gives 40,000 to 45,000 clones, about four fifths of which show up once; approximately 0.8% is in the top ten. Material: memory CD4+ T cells from blood. These receptors originate from an adult in good health and CMV-seronegative.

This chain uses TRBV6-6 with TRBJ1-2; D not resolved. Per the germline V gene, CDR1 is MNHNY and CDR2 is SVGAGI (reference sequence). Trimming took off 6 bases at V and 8 bases at J, with 10 bases between the two ends. This CDR3 is 11 amino acids long. This CDR3 reads CASSPGFGYTF. CDR3 DNA sequence: TGTGCCAGCAGCCCCGGATTCGGCTACACCTTC.

The chain couples TRBV7-9 to TRBJ1-1; D gene uncertain. Germline V gene sequence: CDR1 SEHNR, CDR2 FQNEAQ (reference sequence). The CDR3 is 14 amino acids. Trimming stripped 3 bases from V and 7 bases from J, with 15 bases between. The CDR3 sequence is CASSLTQDGSEAFF. DNA for the CDR3: TGTGCCAGCAGCTTGACCCAGGACGGAAGTGAAGCTTTCTTT.

The J gene is TRBJ2-5, the V gene TRBV2; 7 nucleotides line up with TRBD2. The germline V gene encodes CDR1 SNHLY and CDR2 FYNNEI. The V and J ends lost 7 bases and 4 bases, in that order; junction bases with no gene match: 12. The CDR3 spans 15 residues. The CDR3 coding sequence is TGTGCCAGCACCCTGGGGGGGTCCGAGGGAGAGACCCAGTACTTC. Residues: CASTLGGSEGETQYF.

V gene TRBV21-1 combines with J gene TRBJ2-3; the table names TRBD2, a call not compared with the DNA. TRBV21-1 is a documented pseudogene. CDR3 length: 16 amino acids. The CDR3 protein is CASSIPQLGQEGTQYF. The CDR3, as DNA: TGTGCCAGCAGCATTCCCCAACTAGGGCAGGAGGGTACGCAGTATTTT.

This clone showed up just a few times. This sequence joins TRBV6-6 and TRBJ1-5; D not certain. CDR1 is MNHNY, CDR2 SVGAGI, per germline (reference sequence). The germline V and J ends were trimmed by 10 bases and 1 base, with 5 bases remaining between them. CDR3 length: 11 residues. CDR3 protein: CAIGSNQPQHF. The CDR3 DNA is TGTGCCATAGGCAGCAATCAGCCCCAGCATTTT.

This rearrangement joins TRBV7-2 to TRBJ2-1, with 7 bases identical to TRBD1. Germline V gene sequence: CDR1 SGHTA, CDR2 FQGNSA. Trimming cost V 1 base and J 6 bases; bases outside gene matches: 6. The CDR3 runs 15 residues. Here the CDR3 DNA reads TGTGCCAGCAGCTTAGTTTTCCCAGGGGGCAATGAGCAGTTCTTC. Its protein is CASSLVFPGGNEQFF.

The chain joins TRBV18 to TRBJ2-1, with 9 bases identical to TRBD2. Germline loops: CDR1 KGHSH, CDR2 LQKENI. V dropped 3 bases and J dropped 9; count of bases not matched to a gene: 12. The CDR3 has 16 amino acids. CDR3 DNA sequence: TGTGCCAGCTCACCTCCCGGGGTAGCGGGGGACGCTGAGCAGTTCTTC. Its translation: CASSPPGVAGDAEQFF.

The V gene is TRBV30, the J gene TRBJ1-2; D gene uncertain. This CDR3 is built from 11 residues. V gave up 7 bases and J gave up 8 bases, with 14 bases separating them. Germline V lookup: CDR1 GTSNPN, CDR2 SVGIG (reference sequence). Here the CDR3 reads CAFSWVGGYTF. The CDR3 DNA reads TGTGCCTTTTCATGGGTGGGGGGCTACACCTTC.

The gene calls are TRBV2 and TRBJ1-4; 9 bases align to TRBD1. CDR3 size: 13 residues. The J segment lost 8 bases and the V segment lost 8 bases, leaving 6 bases of the junction unmatched. Per the germline V gene, CDR1 is SNHLY and CDR2 is FYNNEI. The CDR3 DNA is TGTGCCAGCCTCCGGGACAGGGACGAAAAACTGTTTTTT. Translation gives CASLRDRDEKLFF.

The genes are TRBV4-3 and TRBJ2-1; 7 positions agree with TRBD2. J was trimmed by 9 bases and V by 0 bases; bases with no gene match: 2. CDR1 is LGHNA and CDR2 is YSLEER in the germline V gene. The CDR3 runs 13 residues. The CDR3 here is CASSQEGEGEQFF. CDR3 DNA sequence: TGCGCCAGCAGCCAAGAAGGGGAGGGTGAGCAGTTCTTC.

In DNA form, the CDR3 reads TGTGCCAGTAGTATTGGGCCAGTAGGATATGAAAAACTGTTTTTT. It is translated as CASSIGPVGYEKLFF. V is TRBV19 and J is TRBJ1-4, with D uncertain. Germline V gene lookup returns CDR1 LNHDA and CDR2 SQIVND (reference sequence). Trimming removed 3 bases from V and 6 bases from J, with 14 bases in between. This CDR3 has 15 amino acids.

This chain joins TRBV18 and TRBJ2-3; the D is unclear. Trimming left V 2 bases short and J 6 bases short, with 9 bases between. Germline values: CDR1 KGHSH, CDR2 LQKENI. The CDR3 is made up of 13 amino acids. This CDR3 is CASSPRAMDTQYF. The CDR3 DNA reads TGTGCCAGCTCACCAAGAGCTATGGATACGCAGTATTTT.

The chain links TRBV30 to TRBJ2-2; D may match TRBD1 or TRBD2 (5 bases each). Germline V gene data show CDR1 as GTSNPN and CDR2 as SVGIG (reference sequence). The CDR3 consists of 11 residues. V lost 6 bases and J lost 6, with 8 bases in between. CDR3 region: CACGAPGELFF. The CDR3 region has the DNA TGTGCCTGCGGGGCTCCCGGGGAGCTGTTTTTT.

This chain links TRBV4-1 with TRBJ1-4; D is perhaps TRBD1 (5 bases). The germline gives CDR1 MGHRA, CDR2 YSYEKL. V gave up 1 base and J gave up 7 bases, with 22 bases separating them. CDR3 size: 18 residues. The CDR3 loop is CASSQVNLGLLGGEKLFF. In DNA form, the CDR3 reads TGCGCCAGCAGCCAAGTGAACTTGGGGCTCCTGGGAGGTGAAAAACTGTTTTTT.

V and J are TRBV5-1 and TRBJ1-4, with a weak D call TRBD1 (6 bases). The length of the CDR3 is 15 residues. The ends were cut back, 0 bases at V and 8 bases at J, with 14 bases in the middle. Germline CDR1 SGHRS, CDR2 YFSETQ. As DNA, the CDR3 is TGCGCCAGCAGCTTGGCCCTCGGGGGCGGAGAAAAACTGTTTTTT. Its protein product is CASSLALGGGEKLFF.

In DNA form, the CDR3 reads TGTGCCAGCAGCCCCCCCAGCAACACCGGGGAGCTGTTTTTT. As protein: CASSPPSNTGELFF. The chain links TRBV7-2 to TRBJ2-2; D call uncertain. The CDR3 length is 14 residues. V was cut by 5 bases and J by 2 bases, with 9 bases left in between. CDR1 SGHTA and CDR2 FQGNSA come from the germline V gene.

The chain uses TRBV5-6 and TRBJ1-2; D gene unclear. V gave up 0 bases and J gave up 5 bases, with 8 bases separating them. Germline V gene sequence: CDR1 SGHDT, CDR2 YYEEEE. The CDR3 has 13 amino acids. The chain's CDR3 is CASSLEGSYGYTF. The CDR3 DNA is TGTGCCAGCAGCTTGGAAGGATCTTATGGCTACACCTTC.

V is TRBV6-1 and J is TRBJ1-6, with D hard to call. The germline V and J ends were trimmed by 2 bases and 9 bases, with 8 bases remaining between them. The length of the CDR3 is 13 residues. CDR1 is MNHNS, CDR2 SASEGT, per germline. This CDR3 reads CASSEFGASPLHF. CDR3 bases: TGTGCCAGCAGTGAATTTGGAGCTTCACCCCTCCACTTT.

The chain couples TRBV19 to TRBJ2-5; possible D gene TRBD1, 5 bases. This CDR3 region has 16 residues. The ends were cut back, 6 bases at V and 2 bases at J, with 19 bases in the middle. Germline CDR1 reads LNHDA; CDR2 reads SQIVND (reference sequence). The CDR3 bases are TGTGCCAGTAGCCTACCCGGCCACGCAGGGCAAGAGACCCAGTACTTC. Encoded protein: CASSLPGHAGQETQYF.

This clone was seen once. This rearrangement joins TRBV10-3 to TRBJ1-2; D remains ambiguous. CDR1 and CDR2 (germline): ENHRY, SYGVKD. V lost 5 bases, J lost 0 bases, and 16 bases lay in between. The CDR3 runs 16 residues. The CDR3 loop reads CAISLTSTESNYGYTF. The CDR3 coding sequence is TGTGCCATCAGTCTTACCTCGACGGAATCTAACTATGGCTACACCTTC.